These T cell receptor beta chains were read from a single sample in a study of OX40 agonist ivuxolimab in advanced cancers. The data were produced by immunoSEQ multiplex PCR, yet TCRdb's version contains in-frame clones alone and is incomplete. The table includes 10,000 or so clones, 65% to 80% detected once. The starting material was CD4+ or CD8+ T cells sorted from blood, obtained in a trial of the OX40 agonist ivuxolimab. The receptors shown here come from an adult with an advanced solid tumor such as melanoma, head and neck, liver or kidney cancer. Each CDR3 is given with its conserved first and last residue. The D gene is left open where the match is weak. Size tells how often a clone was seen (once, few, many) or the class of an expanded clone, and some rows leave it out.

v_call	d_call	j_call	clone_size	cdr3_nt	cdr3_aa
TRBV6-1	NA	TRBJ2-1	NA	TGTGCCAGCAGTGAATTAGGGACTCCCACCGATGAGCAGTTCTTC	CASSELGTPTDEQFF
TRBV4-1	NA	TRBJ2-5	NA	TGCGCCAGCAGCCAGACAGGCGGACTCCAGTACTTC	CASSQTGGLQYF
TRBV19	NA	TRBJ1-6	once	TGTGCCAGTAGTACTCGACAGGTCGGATCACCCCTCCACTTT	CASSTRQVGSPLHF
TRBV7-8	TRBD1	TRBJ1-1	NA	TGTGCCAGCAGCCCTAACAGGGGCATGAGCACTGAAGCTTTCTTT	CASSPNRGMSTEAFF
TRBV7-6	TRBD2	TRBJ2-3	NA	TGTGCCAGCAGCGCAAGACTAGCGGAAAGCACAGATACGCAGTATTTT	CASSARLAESTDTQYF
TRBV19	NA	TRBJ1-5	once	TGTGCCAGTAGTATCGTCATTTATAGCAATCAGCCCCAGCATTTT	CASSIVIYSNQPQHF
TRBV9	NA	TRBJ2-7	NA	TGTGCCAGCAGCGCACCGGGACAAAGCTCCTACGAGCAGTACTTC	CASSAPGQSSYEQYF
TRBV7-9	NA	TRBJ2-1	NA	TGTGCCAGCAGCTTAGAACGACTCTACAATGAGCAGTTCTTC	CASSLERLYNEQFF
TRBV14	TRBD2	TRBJ2-5	NA	TGTGCCAGCAGCCAAGTATCATTAGCGGGGGAAGAGACCCAGTACTTC	CASSQVSLAGEETQYF
TRBV10-3	TRBD2	TRBJ2-3	NA	TGTGCCATCAGTGACTTAGCGGGACCAACAGATACGCAGTATTTT	CAISDLAGPTDTQYF
TRBV5-1	TRBD1	TRBJ2-1	NA	TGCGCCAGCAGCTTGACTTGGGACAGTCGCTCCTACAATGAGCAGTTCTTC	CASSLTWDSRSYNEQFF
TRBV10-3	TRBD1	TRBJ2-5	once	TGTGCCATCAGTGCGGGGTTGACAGGGGGAAAGGAGACCCAGTACTTC	CAISAGLTGGKETQYF
TRBV11-2	TRBD2	TRBJ2-7	few	TGTGCCAGCAGCCCATATAGCGGGAGGGCCAGTGAGCAGTACTTC	CASSPYSGRASEQYF
TRBV28	NA	TRBJ2-7	NA	TGTGCCAGCAGCACCGCCAGGGTCCACGAGCAGTACTTC	CASSTARVHEQYF
TRBV11-2	NA	TRBJ2-1	medium-sized	TGTGCCAGCAGCTCTTTCCCCGAGGGTTGGGACAATGAGCAGTTCTTC	CASSSFPEGWDNEQFF
TRBV19	TRBD1	TRBJ2-7	NA	TGTGCCAGTAGTTCCGGGACAGGGGCCTACGAGCAGTACTTC	CASSSGTGAYEQYF
TRBV6-5	TRBD1	TRBJ1-6	medium-sized	TGTGCCAGCAGTTACTCGACAGGGGGCGATTCACCCCTCCACTTT	CASSYSTGGDSPLHF
TRBV14	TRBD1	TRBJ2-1	NA	TGTGCCAGCAGCCAAGAACTGACAGGGGCCTTAAATGAGCAGTTCTTC	CASSQELTGALNEQFF
TRBV6-6	TRBD1	TRBJ2-4	NA	TGTGCCAGCAGAACAGACAGGGAATTGGGCATTCAGTACTTC	CASRTDRELGIQYF
TRBV27	NA	TRBJ2-2	NA	TGTGCCAGCAGTACCCGGGTTTCGAACACCGGGGAGCTGTTTTTT	CASSTRVSNTGELFF
TRBV5-1	TRBD2	TRBJ2-3	NA	TGCGCCAGCAGCTTGGCTGGGACTAGCGGGAGTAGTACAGATACGCAGTATTTT	CASSLAGTSGSSTDTQYF
TRBV7-9	NA	TRBJ2-1	few	TGTGCCAGCAGCTTGAGGGACAATGAGCAGTTCTTC	CASSLRDNEQFF
TRBV9	TRBD2	TRBJ2-2	NA	TGTGCCAGCAGCTCCGGGACTAGCCTCACCGGGGAGCTGTTTTTT	CASSSGTSLTGELFF
TRBV19	TRBD2	TRBJ2-1	NA	TGTGCCAGTAGATCCGGGACTAGCGGGAGAATCTACAATGAGCAGTTCTTC	CASRSGTSGRIYNEQFF
TRBV6-1	TRBD2	TRBJ2-5	NA	TGTGCCAGCAGTGAAGCGGCTAGCGGTATACAAGAGACCCAGTACTTC	CASSEAASGIQETQYF
TRBV14	NA	TRBJ1-2	once	TGTGCCAGCAGCTCCCGACCTCCCCCAACCTTC	CASSSRPPPTF
TRBV10-1	TRBD1	TRBJ1-2	NA	TGCGCCAGCAGTAGCGACAGGGAGAGAAACTATGGCTACACCTTC	CASSSDRERNYGYTF
TRBV29-1	TRBD1	TRBJ1-1	NA	TGCAGCGTTGAGGGGGAGACAGGGACGAACACTGAAGCTTTCTTT	CSVEGETGTNTEAFF